The 23 T cell receptor beta chains below come from one sample, sequenced in a study of cytomegalovirus exposure and HLA in healthy donors. The PCR ran on 60 Vbeta and 13 Jbeta primers. The method was immunoSEQ multiplex PCR; TCRdb's version includes in-frame clones alone and lacks a portion of them. The top ten clones hold 2% to 2.5% of a sample with approximately 180,000 clones, about 80% of them seen once. The sequencing input was PBMCs. These receptors all stem from a woman in her 30s in good health and CMV-seronegative.

This chain uses TRBV4-2 with TRBJ1-2; TRBD1 might be the D (6 bases). Germline V gives CDR1 LGHNA, CDR2 YNFKEQ. V dropped 4 bases and J dropped 4 bases, with 19 bases sitting between them. The CDR3 is 16 amino acids. CDR3 bases: TGTGCCAGCAGCCGCATACCGGGGGGGGCTAGCTATGGCTACACCTTC. It encodes CASSRIPGGASYGYTF.

The V call is TRBV27, the J call TRBJ1-5, with 7 bases identical to TRBD1. Losses at the gene ends were 3 bases for V and 10 bases for J; bases not matched to a gene: 9. CDR3 length: 14 residues. Germline V gene data show CDR1 as MNHEY and CDR2 as SMNVEV (reference sequence). CDR3 in amino acids: CASSLGPGGSPQHF. In DNA, the CDR3 is TGTGCCAGCAGTTTGGGTCCAGGGGGAAGTCCCCAGCATTTT.

The table lists this clone with a few counts. V is TRBV29-1 and J is TRBJ2-3; 15 bases fit TRBD2. This CDR3 has 15 amino acids. The germline CDR1 and CDR2 sequences are SQVTM and ANQGSEA. The V gene end was trimmed by 1 base and the J gene end by 9 bases; junction bases not matched to a gene: 5. Written as DNA, the CDR3 is TGCAGCGTTGAAGGCCGGGGACTAGCGGGAGGCACGCAGTATTTT. Its protein is CSVEGRGLAGGTQYF.

This chain links TRBV7-3 with TRBJ2-5; 9 bases line up with TRBD1. Germline V lookup: CDR1 SGHTA, CDR2 FQGTGA. CDR3 size: 16 residues. V lost 1 base and J lost 4; bases outside the gene matches: 7. This CDR3 reads CASSLMGQGNVETQYF. The CDR3 nucleotides are TGTGCCAGCAGCTTAATGGGACAGGGAAATGTAGAGACCCAGTACTTC.

This clone occurred a few times. This sequence joins TRBV4-3 and TRBJ2-3, with D tentatively TRBD2 (7 bases). V shed 0 bases and J shed 0 bases, with 19 bases lying between them. Germline V gene sequence: CDR1 LGHNA, CDR2 YSLEER. This CDR3 is 19 amino acids long. The CDR3 sequence is CASSQEPLGGGLSTDTQYF. The DNA for the CDR3 is TGCGCCAGCAGCCAAGAGCCTCTGGGCGGGGGCCTCAGCACAGATACGCAGTATTTT.

This chain links TRBV6-1 with TRBJ2-7; 10 bases are a match to TRBD2. The trim removed 0 bases at V and 5 bases at J, leaving 10 bases unmatched. Germline V gives CDR1 MNHNS, CDR2 SASEGT. This CDR3 is built from 17 residues. In nucleotides, the CDR3 is TGTGCCAGCAGTGAAGCGCAGCGGGGGGGCGGTCAAAACGAGCAGTACTTC. Encoded protein: CASSEAQRGGGQNEQYF.

The chain links TRBV13 to TRBJ2-2; D call uncertain. With 2 bases removed from V and 7 bases from J, the gap between germline ends came to 8 bases. Germline V CDR1 and CDR2: PRHDT, FYEKMQ (reference sequence). The CDR3 runs 13 residues. CDR3 protein: CASSLTTYGELFF. The CDR3 DNA reads as TGTGCCAGCAGCTTAACGACATACGGGGAGCTGTTTTTT.

The chain joins TRBV5-1 to TRBJ2-1, with D possibly being TRBD2 (5 bases). The V gene lost 0 bases and the J gene lost 3 bases, with 13 bases spanning the gap. CDR1 and CDR2 from the germline V gene are SGHRS and YFSETQ. The CDR3 is 16 amino acids. DNA of the CDR3: TGCGCCAGCAGCTTGGGGGGAGCCCCGGACTACAATGAGCAGTTCTTC. Translated, it gives CASSLGGAPDYNEQFF. The variable domain in full, with the rest retrieved from reference TRBV5-1 and TRBJ2-1, is KAGVTQTPRYLIKTRGQQVTLSCSPISGHRSVSWYQQTPGQGLQFLFEYFSETQRNKGNFPGRFSGRQFSNSRSEMNVSTLELGDSALYLCASSLGGAPDYNEQFFGPGTRLTVL.

This clone was counted once. This chain joins TRBV28 and TRBJ2-2; 7 bases align to TRBD1. CDR3 size: 13 residues. With V trimmed by 8 bases and J by 1 base, 1 base remained unmatched. Germline V gene lookup returns CDR1 MDHEN and CDR2 SYDVKM. CDR3 sequence reads: CASGTENTGELFF. CDR3 DNA: TGTGCCAGCGGGACAGAGAACACCGGGGAGCTGTTTTTT.

The chain's CDR3 is CASSLTSGNTDTQYF. CDR3 sequence (DNA): TGTGCCAGCAGCCTAACCAGCGGGAACACAGATACGCAGTATTTT. The chain employs TRBV14 and TRBJ2-3, with TRBD2 matching 7 bases. Unmatched junction bases numbered 6, after V lost 4 bases and J lost 2 bases. There are 15 residues in the CDR3. CDR1 and CDR2 from the germline V gene are SGHDN and FVKESK.

V is TRBV4-3 and J is TRBJ2-2, with 9 bases lining up with TRBD1. This CDR3 comprises 16 residues. After removal of 4 bases from V and 7 bases from J, the junction contained 10 bases not matched to a gene. Germline V lookup: CDR1 LGHNA, CDR2 YSLEER. CDR3 nucleotides: TGCGCCAGCAGCCGAACACAGGGGGCCGTCATCGGGGAGCTGTTTTTT. This gives the protein CASSRTQGAVIGELFF.

This clone was seen a single time. The chain uses TRBV21-1 and TRBJ2-7; the table's D gene call, TRBD2, was not cross checked with the DNA. TRBV21-1 is given as a pseudogene. The CDR3 is made up of 19 amino acids. The CDR3 protein is CASSKDGADKRLALYEQYF. Written as DNA, the CDR3 is TGTGCCAGCAGCAAAGACGGGGCTGATAAGCGACTAGCGCTTTACGAGCAGTACTTC.

The gene calls are TRBV6-1 and TRBJ2-7; 7 bases are a match to TRBD1. The trim removed 2 bases at V and 2 bases at J, leaving 9 bases unmatched. CDR3 length equals 16 residues. Germline V gene sequence: CDR1 MNHNS, CDR2 SASEGT. The CDR3 DNA follows: TGTGCCAGCAGTGAATCTGTTTGGACAGGAGCCTACGAGCAGTACTTC. The encoded protein is CASSESVWTGAYEQYF.

This chain links TRBV4-3 with TRBJ1-1; D uncertain. Germline CDR1 is LGHNA and CDR2 is YSLEER. V was trimmed by 0 bases and J by 0 bases, leaving 11 bases between them. The CDR3 has 16 residues. The CDR3: CASSQDRLQMNTEAFF. The CDR3 DNA sequence: TGCGCCAGCAGCCAAGATCGACTACAGATGAACACTGAAGCTTTCTTT.

This clone has just one count. V and J are TRBV7-3 and TRBJ2-1, with D unclear. The V gene lost 3 bases and the J gene lost 5 bases, with 11 bases spanning the gap. The CDR3 has 14 residues. The germline V gene has CDR1 SGHTA and CDR2 FQGTGA. The CDR3 region has the DNA TGTGCCAGCAGCTTTTCGGGTGGTCACAATGAGCAGTTCTTC. Protein: CASSFSGGHNEQFF.

This rearrangement joins TRBV29-1 to TRBJ1-1; 8 nucleotides line up with TRBD1. J lost 7 bases, V lost 7 bases, and 8 bases had no gene match. Per germline, CDR1 SQVTM and CDR2 ANQGSEA. The CDR3 runs 12 residues. The CDR3 DNA reads TGCAGCGCCGTCGACAGGGGAAATGAAGCTTTCTTT. It specifies CSAVDRGNEAFF. The full variable domain, completed using reference TRBV29-1 and TRBJ1-1, is SAVISQKPSRDICQRGTSLTIQCQVDSQVTMMFWYRQQPGQSLTLIATANQGSEATYESGFVIDKFPISRPNLTFSTLTVSNMSPEDSSIYLCSAVDRGNEAFFGQGTRLTVV.

J is TRBJ2-1 and V is TRBV4-2, with TRBD2 matching 12 bases. Per germline, CDR1 LGHNA and CDR2 YNFKEQ. The trim removed 4 bases at V and 0 bases at J, leaving 10 bases unmatched. This CDR3 has 19 amino acids. This chain's CDR3 is CASSPTSGSMVGSYNEQFF. The CDR3 DNA reads as TGTGCCAGCAGCCCGACTAGCGGGAGTATGGTAGGCTCCTACAATGAGCAGTTCTTC.

V gene TRBV28 combines with J gene TRBJ2-7, with 7 bases identical to TRBD1. The V gene's germline CDR1 is MDHEN and CDR2 SYDVKM. The trim removed 6 bases at V and 9 bases at J, leaving 14 bases unmatched. The CDR3 is 14 amino acids. CDR3 residues: CASSPDHDRVWQYF. The CDR3 coding sequence is TGTGCCAGCAGCCCTGACCACGACAGGGTATGGCAGTACTTC.

The chain recombines TRBV6-6 with TRBJ2-1; D not certain. V gave up 6 bases and J gave up 6 bases, with 18 bases separating them. The V gene's germline CDR1 is MNHNY and CDR2 SVGAGI (reference sequence). CDR3 length: 15 residues. DNA for the CDR3: TGTGCCAGCAGGAGAAAGGCGATGGCGGCCAATGAGCAGTTCTTC. Translating gives CASRRKAMAANEQFF.

The chain has TRBV18 and TRBJ1-2; 10 nucleotides agree with TRBD1. This CDR3 region has 15 residues. The trim removed 2 bases at V and 4 bases at J, leaving 4 bases unmatched. Per the germline V gene, CDR1 is KGHSH and CDR2 is LQKENI. CDR3: CASSPTGQGTYGYTF. The CDR3 DNA reads as TGTGCCAGCTCACCAACGGGACAGGGGACCTATGGCTACACCTTC.

The chain joins TRBV6-5 to TRBJ1-1; 9 bases are a match to TRBD1. The germline V gene has CDR1 MNHEY and CDR2 SVGAGI. This CDR3 region has 16 residues. V trimming: 4 bases; J trimming: 3 bases; junction bases outside the gene matches: 9. The DNA for the CDR3 is TGTGCCAGCAGTTCCCCTACAGGGGGCGCGGACACTGAAGCTTTCTTT. It yields the protein CASSSPTGGADTEAFF.

CDR3 amino acids: CASTTSGVLSTDTQYF. The CDR3 DNA is TGTGCCAGCACCACTAGCGGCGTCCTCAGCACAGATACGCAGTATTTT. The chain employs TRBV25-1 and TRBJ2-3, with 8 bases fitting TRBD2. The CDR3 loop spans 16 amino acids. J lost 0 bases, V lost 7 bases, and 9 bases had no gene match. Germline loops: CDR1 MGHDK, CDR2 SYGVNS.

This clone is a singleton in its sample. The chain uses TRBV2 and TRBJ2-7, with TRBD1 identical over 7 bases. V gave up 6 bases and J gave up 3 bases; unmatched junction bases: 5. Germline-derived CDR1 and CDR2 are SNHLY and FYNNEI. This CDR3 is built from 13 residues. CDR3 sequence reads: CASRVQGNYEQYF. The CDR3 DNA follows: TGTGCCAGCAGAGTACAGGGGAACTACGAGCAGTACTTC. Using reference TRBV2 and TRBJ2-7 for the parts outside the CDR3, the full variable domain is EPEVTQTPSHQVTQMGQEVILRCVPISNHLYFYWYRQILGQKVEFLVSFYNNEISEKSEIFDDQFSVERPDGSNFTLKIRSTKLEDSAMYFCASRVQGNYEQYFGPGTRLTVT.